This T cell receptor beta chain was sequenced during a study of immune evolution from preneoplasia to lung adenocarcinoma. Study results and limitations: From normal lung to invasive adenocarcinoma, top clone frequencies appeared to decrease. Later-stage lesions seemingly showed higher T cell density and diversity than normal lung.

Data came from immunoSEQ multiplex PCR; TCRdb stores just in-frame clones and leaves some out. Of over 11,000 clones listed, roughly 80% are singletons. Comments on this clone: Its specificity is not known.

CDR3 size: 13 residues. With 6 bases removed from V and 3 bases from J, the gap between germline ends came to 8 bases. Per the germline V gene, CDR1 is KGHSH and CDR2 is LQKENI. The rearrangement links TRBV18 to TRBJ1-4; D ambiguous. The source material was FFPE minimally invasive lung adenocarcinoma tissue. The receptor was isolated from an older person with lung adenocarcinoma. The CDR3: CASSVGSNEKLFF. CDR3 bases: TGTGCCAGCTCGGTGGGGTCTAATGAAAAACTGTTTTTT.